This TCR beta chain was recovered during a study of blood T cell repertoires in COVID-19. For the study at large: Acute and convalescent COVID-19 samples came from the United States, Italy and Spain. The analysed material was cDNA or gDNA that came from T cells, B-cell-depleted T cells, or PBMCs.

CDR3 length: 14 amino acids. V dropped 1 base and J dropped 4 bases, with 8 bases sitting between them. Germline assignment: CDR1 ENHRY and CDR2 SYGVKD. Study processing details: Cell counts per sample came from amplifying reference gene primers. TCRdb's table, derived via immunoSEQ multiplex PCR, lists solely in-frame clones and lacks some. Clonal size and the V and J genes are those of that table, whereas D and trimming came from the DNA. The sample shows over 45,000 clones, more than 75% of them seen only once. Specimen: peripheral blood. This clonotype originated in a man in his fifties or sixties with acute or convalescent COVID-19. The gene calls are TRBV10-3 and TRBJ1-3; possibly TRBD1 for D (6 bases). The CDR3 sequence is CAISELTGGNTIYF. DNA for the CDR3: TGTGCCATCAGTGAGTTAACAGGGGGAAACACCATATATTTT.